Sequencing of this TCR beta chain was carried out in a study of cytomegalovirus exposure and HLA in healthy donors. Remarks on this clone: As yet, its antigen is unknown.

Study-wide points: In an earlier analysis, about 87% or about 30%: the productive usage of most TCR beta V segments.

The PCR was carried out with 60 Vbeta primers and 13 Jbeta primers. TCRdb's table, derived via immunoSEQ multiplex PCR, lists solely in-frame clones and lacks some. Of 150,000 to 200,000 clones listed, around 80% were seen once; the top ten hold about 4.5%. The CDR3 extends over 14 amino acids. Germline values: CDR1 MDHEN, CDR2 SYDVKM. With V trimmed by 6 bases and J by 4 bases, 7 bases remained unmatched. The chain recombines TRBV28 with TRBJ1-2; TRBD1 aligns across 8 bases. Sequencing was done on a sample of PBMCs. This TCR was recovered from a man aged 25-45 years in good health and CMV-seronegative. The DNA of the CDR3 is TGTGCCAGCAGACGACAGGGGCAGTTCTATGGCTACACCTTC. Translated: CASRRQGQFYGYTF.